The 8 T cell receptor beta chains below were found in one sample sequenced in a study of blood T cell repertoires in COVID-19. Clones were read by immunoSEQ multiplex PCR, and TCRdb kept only the in-frame ones, dropping some. Here the sample spans about 110,000 clones, more than 75% being singletons. The sequencing sample was made of peripheral blood. The source is a man in his 70s with acute or convalescent COVID-19.

The gene calls are TRBV4-1 and TRBJ2-7; possible D gene TRBD2, 6 bases. This CDR3 has 16 amino acids. Trimming shortened V by 3 bases and J by 5 bases, and 20 bases separated the two germline ends. CDR1 is MGHRA, CDR2 YSYEKL, per germline. DNA for the CDR3: TGCGCCAGCAGCCAGATCAGCCCGGGGGTCCAGGACGAGCAGTACTTC. Amino acid sequence: CASSQISPGVQDEQYF.

This chain uses TRBV2 with TRBJ2-7; 8 nucleotides match TRBD2. After removal of 6 bases from V and 6 bases from J, the junction contained 10 bases not matched to a gene. The CDR3 consists of 14 residues. Germline V CDR1 and CDR2: SNHLY, FYNNEI. The CDR3 region has the DNA TGTGCCAGCAGCGCAAGCGGGGGCTCGACCGAGCAGTACTTC. Translating it yields CASSASGGSTEQYF.

V usage is TRBV4-2 and J usage is TRBJ1-5; D is unclear. CDR1 is LGHNA and CDR2 is YNFKEQ in the germline V gene. Trimming pared 2 bases from V and 7 bases from J, leaving 12 bases between. The CDR3 is 14 amino acids. CDR3 sequence: CASSQKGGGQPQHF. CDR3 nucleotide sequence: TGTGCCAGCAGCCAAAAGGGTGGAGGCCAGCCCCAGCATTTT.

The chain employs TRBV5-1 and TRBJ2-7; TRBD1 is a possible D gene (5 bases). The V gene lost 0 bases and the J gene lost 3 bases, with 10 bases spanning the gap. Germline loops: CDR1 SGHRS, CDR2 YFSETQ. This CDR3 comprises 14 residues. The CDR3 is CASSLGRDVYEQYF. The CDR3 nucleotides are TGCGCCAGCAGCTTGGGCAGGGATGTCTACGAGCAGTACTTC.

The table lists this clone with a few counts. The rearrangement uses TRBV5-1 and TRBJ2-1, with 9 bases identical to TRBD1. The germline V gene has CDR1 SGHRS and CDR2 YFSETQ. The trim removed 4 bases at V and 10 bases at J, leaving 12 bases unmatched. The length of the CDR3 is 15 residues. CDR3 residues: CASSPNRGQRFEQFF. The CDR3 region has the DNA TGCGCCAGCAGCCCGAACAGGGGGCAGCGCTTCGAGCAGTTCTTC.

The V and J genes are TRBV2 and TRBJ2-3; 11 positions match TRBD2. V shed 7 bases and J 5 bases; nucleotides not matched to a gene: 8. CDR3 length equals 15 residues. Germline CDR1 reads SNHLY; CDR2 reads FYNNEI. For the CDR3, the DNA is TGTGCCAGCACCTTGGGACTAGCGGTGCGAGATACGCAGTATTTT. It is translated as CASTLGLAVRDTQYF.

This clone was counted only a few times. V is TRBV7-2 and J is TRBJ1-2; 9 bases line up with TRBD1. Trimming took 1 base from V and 8 from J; bases not matched to a gene: 5. Germline CDR1 is SGHTA and CDR2 is FQGNSA. This CDR3 has 14 amino acids. CDR3 residues: CASSLDRGLGGYTF. The CDR3 nucleotides are TGTGCCAGCAGCTTAGACAGGGGGCTGGGAGGCTACACCTTC.

Of note for this clone: One junction end does not reproduce the germline sequence, and a read error may be involved. This chain connects TRBV28 to TRBJ2-7; D remains ambiguous. The germline gives CDR1 MDHEN, CDR2 SYDVKM. CDR3 length: 13 residues. CDR3 coding DNA: TGTGCCAGCAGTGTACTCTGGTCCTCCGAGCAGTACTTC. Its protein product is CASSVLWSSEQYF.